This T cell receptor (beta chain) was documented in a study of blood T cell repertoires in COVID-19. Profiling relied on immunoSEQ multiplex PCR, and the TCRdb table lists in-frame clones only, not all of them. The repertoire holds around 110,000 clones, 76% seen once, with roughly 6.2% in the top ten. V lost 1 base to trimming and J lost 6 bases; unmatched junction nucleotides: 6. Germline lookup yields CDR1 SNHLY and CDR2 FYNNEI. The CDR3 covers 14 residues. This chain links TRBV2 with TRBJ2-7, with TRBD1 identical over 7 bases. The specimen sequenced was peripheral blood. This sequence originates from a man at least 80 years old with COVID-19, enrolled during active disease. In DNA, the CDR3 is TGTGCCAGCAGTGAAGTTACAGGGGTGGGCGAGCAGTACTTC. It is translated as CASSEVTGVGEQYF.